This T cell receptor beta chain was found in a study of regulatory T cells in long-lasting Graves disease. Whole-study results and caveats: Patients with persistent Graves' had lower TCR diversity than newly diagnosed patients.

Details on this clonotype: What it binds is unknown.

In germline, CDR1 is SNHLY, CDR2 FYNNEI. This CDR3 region has 14 residues. V shed 8 bases and J shed 0 bases, with 13 bases lying between them. TCR beta libraries were built with iRepertoire HTBI primers and Arm-PCR of CDR3 regions. TCRdb reprocessed the multiplex PCR reads via MiXCR and lists one record per CDR3 protein. The profile shows around 480,000 distinct CDR3 sequences, around 15% of them singletons. Time point defined: newly diagnosed GD, antithyroid drugs for less than 3 months. After RNA was extracted from PBMCs, the TCR library was made from it. The same data also contributed to another study, on T cells in Graves' hyperthyroidism and ophthalmopathy. According to that study: Patients aged 18 to 65 had newly diagnosed hyperthyroidism that had lasted under 2 months. Blood samples included most of the expanded thyroid clonotypes exceeding 0.001.

The V call is TRBV2, the J call TRBJ1-1; D is possibly TRBD1 (6 bases). The sequence came from a woman aged 40 to 65 with Graves disease. Material: peripheral blood mononuclear cells (PBMCs), obtained at new diagnosis, from a patient treated with antithyroid drugs. The CDR3 DNA follows: TGTGCCAGCGTATCGGGGGCGCTGAACACTGAAGCTTTCTTT. This codes for CASVSGALNTEAFF. Looking up the rest from reference TRBV2 and TRBJ1-1 gives the full variable domain: EPEVTQTPSHQVTQMGQEVILRCVPISNHLYFYWYRQILGQKVEFLVSFYNNEISEKSEIFDDQFSVERPDGSNFTLKIRSTKLEDSAMYFCASVSGALNTEAFFGQGTRLTVV.